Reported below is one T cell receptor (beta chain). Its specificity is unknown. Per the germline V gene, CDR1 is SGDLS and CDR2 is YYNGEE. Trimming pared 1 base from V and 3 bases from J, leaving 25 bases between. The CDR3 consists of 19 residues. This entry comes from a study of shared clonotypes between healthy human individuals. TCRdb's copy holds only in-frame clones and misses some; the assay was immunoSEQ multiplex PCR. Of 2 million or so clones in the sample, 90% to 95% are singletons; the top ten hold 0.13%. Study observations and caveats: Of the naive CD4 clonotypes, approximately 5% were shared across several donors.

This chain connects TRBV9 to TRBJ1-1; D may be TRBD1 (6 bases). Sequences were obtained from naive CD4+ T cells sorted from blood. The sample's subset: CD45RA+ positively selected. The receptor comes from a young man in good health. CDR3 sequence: CASSVRWDITPMTHTEAFF. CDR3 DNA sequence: TGTGCCAGCAGCGTACGCTGGGACATTACCCCGATGACTCACACTGAAGCTTTCTTT.